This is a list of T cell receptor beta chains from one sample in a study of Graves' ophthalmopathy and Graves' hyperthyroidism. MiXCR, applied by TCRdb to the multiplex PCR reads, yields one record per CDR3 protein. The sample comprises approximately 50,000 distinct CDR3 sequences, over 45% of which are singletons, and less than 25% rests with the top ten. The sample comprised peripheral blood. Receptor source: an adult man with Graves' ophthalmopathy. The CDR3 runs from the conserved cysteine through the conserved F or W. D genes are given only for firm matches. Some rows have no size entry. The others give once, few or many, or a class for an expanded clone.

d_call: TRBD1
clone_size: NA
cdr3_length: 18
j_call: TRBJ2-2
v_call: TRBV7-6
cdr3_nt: TGTGCCAGCAGCTCCACCAGGTCGGGGACAGGGTTCCCCGGGGAGCTGTTTTTT
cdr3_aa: CASSSTRSGTGFPGELFF

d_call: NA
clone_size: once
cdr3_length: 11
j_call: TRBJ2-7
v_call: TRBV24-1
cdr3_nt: TGTGCCACCAGTCGCGGCGCCGAGCAGTACTTC
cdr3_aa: CATSRGAEQYF

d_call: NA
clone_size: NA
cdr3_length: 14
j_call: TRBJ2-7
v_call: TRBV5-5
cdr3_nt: TGTGCCAGCAGCTTGTTGGAGGTTTTCTACGAGCAGTACTTC
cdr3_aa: CASSLLEVFYEQYF

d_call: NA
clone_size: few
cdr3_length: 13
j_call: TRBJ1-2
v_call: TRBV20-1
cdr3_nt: TGCAGTGCCAATTTGGCGGCTAACTATGGCTACACCTTC
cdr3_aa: CSANLAANYGYTF

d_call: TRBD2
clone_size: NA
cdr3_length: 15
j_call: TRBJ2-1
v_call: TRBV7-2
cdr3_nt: TGTGCCAGCAGCTTAGTGGGACTACCGGGTAATGAGCAGTTCTTC
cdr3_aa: CASSLVGLPGNEQFF

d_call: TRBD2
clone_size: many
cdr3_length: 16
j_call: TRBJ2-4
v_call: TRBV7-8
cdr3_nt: TGTGCCAGCAGCCTTTTAGCGGGGGGGGCCGGAAACATTCAGTACTTC
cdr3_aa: CASSLLAGGAGNIQYF

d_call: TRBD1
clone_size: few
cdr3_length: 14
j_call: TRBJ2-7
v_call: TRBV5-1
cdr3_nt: TGCGCCAGCAGCTACGGGACAGGGTCTTACGAGCAGTACTTC
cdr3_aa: CASSYGTGSYEQYF

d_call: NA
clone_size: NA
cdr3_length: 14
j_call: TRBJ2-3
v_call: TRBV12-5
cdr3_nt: TGTGCTAGTGGAGCGGAGTTCCCCACAGATACGCAGTATTTT
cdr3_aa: CASGAEFPTDTQYF

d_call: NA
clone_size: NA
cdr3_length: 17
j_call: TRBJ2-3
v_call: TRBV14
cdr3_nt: TGTGCCAGCAGCCAAGATCCAGGGAGGACTAGCACAGATACGCAGTATTTT
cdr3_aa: CASSQDPGRTSTDTQYF

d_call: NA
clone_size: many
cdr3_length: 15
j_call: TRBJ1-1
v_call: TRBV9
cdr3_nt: TGTGCCAGCAGCGCACGTAGGGAGCCGAACACTGAAGCTTTCTTT
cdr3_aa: CASSARREPNTEAFF

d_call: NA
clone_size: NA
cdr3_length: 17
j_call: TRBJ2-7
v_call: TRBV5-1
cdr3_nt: TGCGCCAGCAGCTTTGGAGTCAGGGCCCTAAGCTCCTACGAGCAGTACTTC
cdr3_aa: CASSFGVRALSSYEQYF

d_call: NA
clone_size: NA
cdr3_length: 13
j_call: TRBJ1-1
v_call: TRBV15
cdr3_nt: TGTGCCACCACCCTCGGAGGAGACACTGAAGCTTTCTTT
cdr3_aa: CATTLGGDTEAFF

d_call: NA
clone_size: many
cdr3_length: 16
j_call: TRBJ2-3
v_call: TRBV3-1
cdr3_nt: TGTGCCAGCAGCCAAGATTGGGAGACTAGCACAGATACGCAGTATTTT
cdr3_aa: CASSQDWETSTDTQYF